The 32 T cell receptor beta chains below come from one sample, sequenced in a study of CD8 T cells in Susac syndrome. After extraction with the RNeasy kit, roughly 0.5 to 1 ug of the RNA was reverse transcribed using random hexamers. MiXCR, applied by TCRdb to the immunoSEQ multiplex PCR reads, yields one record per CDR3 protein. This sample has 45,000 to 60,000 distinct CDR3 sequences, with roughly 92% found just once. The sequenced sample consisted of CD8+ T cells from PBMCs. The source of these receptors is a human donor in good health.

The rearrangement links TRBV7-2 to TRBJ2-7; D may correspond to TRBD1 or TRBD2 (5 bases each). The CDR3 is 15 residues long. Germline CDR1 is SGHTA and CDR2 is FQGNSA. V shed 5 bases and J shed 0 bases, with 14 bases lying between them. This chain's CDR3 is CASSPEGRLSYEQYF. The CDR3 DNA is TGTGCCAGCAGCCCAGAGGGGCGGCTCTCCTACGAGCAGTACTTC.

J is TRBJ2-6 and V is TRBV20-1; D is unresolved. Per the germline V gene, CDR1 is DFQATT and CDR2 is SNEGSKA (reference sequence). V was trimmed by 2 bases and J by 0 bases, leaving 11 bases between them. The CDR3 contains 16 residues. CDR3 region: CSARSDPNSGANVLTF. The CDR3 DNA follows: TGCAGTGCTAGATCCGACCCTAACTCTGGGGCCAACGTCCTGACTTTC.

The rearrangement uses TRBV3-1 and TRBJ2-7; no clear D. V dropped 1 base and J dropped 6 bases, with 16 bases sitting between them. The CDR3 has 15 amino acids. Per germline, CDR1 LGHDT and CDR2 YNNKEL (reference sequence). CDR3 protein: CASSQGGLERREQYF. In nucleotides, the CDR3 is TGTGCCAGCAGCCAAGGAGGTTTAGAAAGACGCGAGCAGTACTTC.

A single count supports this clonotype. CDR3 region: CASSEVWTANTEAFF. The CDR3 DNA is TGTGCCAGCAGTGAAGTATGGACAGCGAACACTGAAGCTTTCTTT. The genes are TRBV6-1 and TRBJ1-1; D perhaps matches TRBD1 (6 bases). The V and J ends lost 1 base and 1 base respectively, with 10 bases between them. Per the germline V gene, CDR1 is MNHNS and CDR2 is SASEGT. There are 15 residues in the CDR3.

V gene TRBV27 combines with J gene TRBJ2-1, with 9 nucleotides matching TRBD1. Losses at the gene ends were 7 bases for V and 10 bases for J; bases not matched to a gene: 5. This CDR3 has 12 residues. The germline V gene encodes CDR1 MNHEY and CDR2 SMNVEV (reference sequence). The CDR3 here is CASTFGTGEQFF. CDR3 nucleotide sequence: TGTGCCAGCACCTTCGGGACAGGGGAGCAGTTCTTC.

As DNA, the CDR3 is TGTGCCAGCAGTCCTTTCTCTGGGGGCAACACTGAAGCTTTCTTT. Its translation is CASSPFSGGNTEAFF. V is TRBV28 and J is TRBJ1-1; D possibly corresponds to TRBD1 (6 bases). From germline, CDR1 is MDHEN and CDR2 SYDVKM. V was trimmed by 5 bases and J by 2 bases, leaving 15 bases between them. CDR3 length: 15 amino acids. Filled out from reference TRBV28 and TRBJ1-1, the complete variable domain reads DVKVTQSSRYLVKRTGEKVFLECVQDMDHENMFWYRQDPGLGLRLIYFSYDVKMKEKGDIPEGYSVSREKKERFSLILESASTNQTSMYLCASSPFSGGNTEAFFGQGTRLTVV.

This clonotype was observed once. The V call is TRBV6-2 or TRBV6-3, the J call TRBJ2-1; TRBD2 aligns across 11 bases. The germline gives CDR1 MNHEY, CDR2 SVGEGT. The ends lost 2 bases at V and 0 bases at J; junction bases unmatched: 9. This CDR3 has 19 amino acids. The CDR3 DNA reads as TGTGCCAGCAGTTACGCTACTAGCGGGAGCGGAAGCTCCTACAATGAGCAGTTCTTC. Translating gives CASSYATSGSGSSYNEQFF.

The V gene is TRBV27, the J gene TRBJ2-7, with 9 bases that match TRBD1. The J segment lost 5 bases and the V segment lost 8 bases, leaving 10 bases of the junction unmatched. CDR1 is MNHEY and CDR2 is SMNVEV in the germline V gene (reference sequence). This CDR3 comprises 14 residues. Here the CDR3 reads CASWSRGQGNEQYF. For the CDR3, the DNA is TGTGCCAGCTGGTCTCGGGGACAGGGTAACGAGCAGTACTTC.

The chain has TRBV6-6 and TRBJ2-7; D perhaps matches TRBD1 (7 bases). Germline V gene lookup returns CDR1 MNHNY and CDR2 SVGAGI (reference sequence). V lost 0 bases to trimming and J lost 6 bases, with 15 bases between them. The CDR3 has 15 residues. The CDR3 reads CASSYSPEGAIEQYF. The CDR3 DNA follows: TGTGCCAGCAGTTACTCCCCGGAGGGGGCTATCGAGCAGTACTTC.

This sequence joins TRBV2 and TRBJ1-2, with 12 nucleotides matching TRBD1. The V gene's germline CDR1 is SNHLY and CDR2 FYNNEI. The trim removed 6 bases at V and 5 bases at J, leaving 19 bases unmatched. The CDR3 is made up of 19 amino acids. As DNA, the CDR3 is TGTGCCAGCAGCGAACCGCTTACGGGACAGGGGGCAGATCGGTATGGCTACACCTTC. Protein: CASSEPLTGQGADRYGYTF. Based on the CDR3 plus reference TRBV2 and TRBJ1-2, the full variable domain is EPEVTQTPSHQVTQMGQEVILRCVPISNHLYFYWYRQILGQKVEFLVSFYNNEISEKSEIFDDQFSVERPDGSNFTLKIRSTKLEDSAMYFCASSEPLTGQGADRYGYTFGSGTRLTVV.

J is TRBJ2-7 and V is TRBV13, with unresolved D. CDR1 is PRHDT, CDR2 FYEKMQ, per germline (reference sequence). Trimming cost V 5 bases and J 5 bases, with 7 bases left between them. The CDR3 covers 11 residues. CDR3 loop: CASSPLNEQYF. The DNA for the CDR3 is TGTGCCAGCAGCCCTTTGAACGAGCAGTACTTC.

The V and J genes are TRBV5-1 and TRBJ2-1; 9 bases are shared with TRBD1. With V trimmed by 1 base and J by 4 bases, 3 bases remained unmatched. There are 15 residues in the CDR3. Germline V gene sequence: CDR1 SGHRS, CDR2 YFSETQ. The CDR3 reads CASSLSGTGYNEQFF. The CDR3 DNA sequence: TGCGCCAGCAGCTTGTCGGGGACAGGGTACAATGAGCAGTTCTTC.

V is TRBV29-1 and J is TRBJ2-7; D perhaps matches TRBD2 (6 bases). The CDR3 contains 15 residues. The V and J ends lost 0 bases and 2 bases respectively, with 14 bases between them. The germline V gene has CDR1 SQVTM and CDR2 ANQGSEA. DNA of the CDR3: TGCAGCGTTGAAGATGGGCTCGGGGGACCCTACGAGCAGTACTTC. Its translation is CSVEDGLGGPYEQYF.

V and J are TRBV6-5 and TRBJ1-1, with D possibly being TRBD1 (5 bases). Trimming removed 0 bases from V and 0 bases from J, with 11 bases in between. CDR1 MNHEY and CDR2 SVGAGI come from the germline V gene. This CDR3 is built from 16 residues. The DNA for the CDR3 is TGTGCCAGCAGTTACTCGCCAGGACACATGAACACTGAAGCTTTCTTT. Translation gives CASSYSPGHMNTEAFF.

V and J are TRBV29-1 and TRBJ2-5, with D possibly TRBD1 on 5 matching bases. V dropped 1 base and J dropped 2 bases, with 17 bases sitting between them. The V gene's germline CDR1 is SQVTM and CDR2 ANQGSEA. CDR3 size: 16 residues. CDR3: CSVEGIGHQPQETQYF. CDR3 DNA: TGCAGCGTTGAAGGGATCGGACACCAGCCACAAGAGACCCAGTACTTC.

The V gene is TRBV4-1, the J gene TRBJ1-1, with D possibly being TRBD1 (6 bases). Germline CDR1 MGHRA, CDR2 YSYEKL. V was trimmed by 8 bases and J by 4 bases, leaving 11 bases between them. The CDR3 totals 12 residues. The CDR3 nucleotides are TGCGCCAGCGGCGACAGGACCACTGAAGCTTTCTTT. It specifies CASGDRTTEAFF.

V gene TRBV19 combines with J gene TRBJ2-1, with D possibly TRBD2 on 5 matching bases. Trimming took off 6 bases at V and 1 base at J, with 10 bases between the two ends. The CDR3 sequence is 14 residues long. CDR1 is LNHDA, CDR2 SQIVND, per germline (reference sequence). The CDR3 DNA reads as TGTGCCAGTAGACTAGGAAGTTCCTACAATGAGCAGTTCTTC. Translation: CASRLGSSYNEQFF.

The rearrangement links TRBV15 to TRBJ2-1; 7 bases are a match to TRBD2. V was clipped by 0 bases and J by 5 bases; unmatched bases: 10. The CDR3 totals 17 residues. CDR1 LNHNV and CDR2 YYDKDF come from the germline V gene (reference sequence). CDR3 sequence (DNA): TGTGCCACCAGCAGAGAGGGAATGGCGGGAGAGGACAATGAGCAGTTCTTC. Amino acids: CATSREGMAGEDNEQFF. Full variable domain (rest looked up from reference TRBV15 and TRBJ2-1): DAMVIQNPRYQVTQFGKPVTLSCSQTLNHNVMYWYQQKSSQAPKLLFHYYDKDFNNEADTPDNFQSRRPNTSFCFLDIRSPGLGDTAMYLCATSREGMAGEDNEQFFGPGTRLTVL.

The genes are TRBV7-9 and TRBJ2-7; 13 positions match TRBD2. The CDR3 runs 16 residues. Trimming removed 4 bases from V and 7 bases from J; junction bases left unmatched: 10. Germline V gene lookup returns CDR1 SEHNR and CDR2 FQNEAQ (reference sequence). DNA of the CDR3: TGTGCCAGCAGCTACACTAGCGGGAGGGCGGAGTGGGAGCAGTACTTC. The encoded protein is CASSYTSGRAEWEQYF.

This chain uses TRBV12-3 or TRBV12-4 with TRBJ2-1; TRBD2 matches 13 bases. The V gene end was trimmed by 4 bases and the J gene end by 10 bases; junction bases not matched to a gene: 10. The CDR3 spans 16 residues. CDR3 DNA: TGTGCCAGCAGTTCGACCCGGACTAGCGGGAGAGGAGAGCAGTTCTTC. It yields the protein CASSSTRTSGRGEQFF.

This rearrangement joins TRBV7-9 to TRBJ1-5; no reliable D call. This CDR3 is built from 15 residues. The germline gives CDR1 SEHNR, CDR2 FQNEAQ (reference sequence). Deletions cut 1 base from V and 3 bases from J, with 10 bases between. The CDR3 loop reads CASSLEGFDNQPQHF. Written as DNA, the CDR3 is TGTGCCAGCAGCTTAGAAGGGTTCGACAATCAGCCCCAGCATTTT.

There are a few counts of this clonotype. The chain couples TRBV7-9 to TRBJ2-7, with 11 bases lining up with TRBD1. V gave up 5 bases and J gave up 3 bases; unmatched junction bases: 12. CDR1 and CDR2 from the germline V gene are SEHNR and FQNEAQ (reference sequence). The CDR3 loop spans 17 amino acids. Here the CDR3 reads CASSPVKGGTGGYEQYF. CDR3 DNA: TGTGCCAGCAGCCCCGTGAAAGGGGGGACAGGGGGCTACGAGCAGTACTTC.

The J gene is TRBJ2-1, the V gene TRBV9; possibly TRBD1 or TRBD2 for D (5 bases each). V was cut by 0 bases and J by 5 bases, with 12 bases left in between. Looked up from germline, CDR1 is SGDLS and CDR2 is YYNGEE. The CDR3 length is 15 residues. The CDR3 DNA follows: TGTGCCAGCAGCGTAGTTGGGGCGCGGGACAATGAGCAGTTCTTC. Translated: CASSVVGARDNEQFF.

The V call is TRBV6-2 or TRBV6-3, the J call TRBJ2-1; 7 nucleotides agree with TRBD1. Looked up from germline, CDR1 is MNHEY and CDR2 is SVGEGT. V gave up 7 bases and J gave up 6 bases; unmatched junction bases: 12. The CDR3 extends over 15 amino acids. This CDR3 is CASTPGTAMANEQFF. The CDR3, as DNA: TGTGCCAGCACCCCCGGGACAGCGATGGCCAATGAGCAGTTCTTC.

The rearrangement joins TRBV20-1 to TRBJ2-3; D is unclear. CDR1 and CDR2 from the germline V gene are DFQATT and SNEGSKA (reference sequence). The V end was cut by 0 bases, the J end by 5 bases, with 18 bases between. The CDR3 is 16 residues long. The CDR3 spells CSARDWAWRIEDTQYF. CDR3 DNA: TGCAGTGCTAGAGATTGGGCCTGGCGGATTGAAGATACGCAGTATTTT.

The rearrangement joins TRBV10-2 to TRBJ2-1; D unclear. The germline V and J ends were trimmed by 4 bases and 8 bases, with 9 bases remaining between them. Germline values: CDR1 WSHSY, CDR2 SAAADI. This CDR3 spans 12 amino acids. CDR3 coding DNA: TGCGCCAGCAGTGCCGCTTTCGATGAGCAGTTCTTC. It is translated as CASSAAFDEQFF.

This chain links TRBV5-4 with TRBJ2-1, with a tentative D call TRBD2 (6 bases). This CDR3 is 15 amino acids long. The ends were cut back, 0 bases at V and 8 bases at J, with 15 bases in the middle. The germline gives CDR1 SGHNT, CDR2 YYREEE (reference sequence). The CDR3: CASSLDWEEGDEQFF. The CDR3 nucleotides are TGTGCCAGCAGCTTGGACTGGGAGGAGGGCGATGAGCAGTTCTTC.

The table lists this clonotype with a few counts. The J gene is TRBJ2-7, the V gene TRBV12-3 or TRBV12-4; possibly TRBD1 or TRBD2 for D (6 bases each). V lost 3 bases and J 5 bases, leaving 11 bases between the germline ends. The CDR3 loop spans 13 amino acids. CDR3 residues: CASSFGGLDEQYF. CDR3 DNA: TGTGCCAGCAGTTTTGGGGGGCTCGACGAGCAGTACTTC.

The chain recombines TRBV6-1 with TRBJ2-1; 9 bases fit TRBD1. Germline lookup yields CDR1 MNHNS and CDR2 SASEGT. The junction had 9 bases not matched to a gene; V was cut back by 9 bases and J by 6 bases. The CDR3 totals 14 residues. The CDR3 nucleotides read TGTGCCAGTACTCGGACAGGGGTCAGCAATGAGCAGTTCTTC. The encoded protein is CASTRTGVSNEQFF.

V gene TRBV7-9 combines with J gene TRBJ1-6, with D tentatively TRBD1 (5 bases). The CDR3 consists of 14 residues. Germline lookup yields CDR1 SEHNR and CDR2 FQNEAQ (reference sequence). V lost 6 bases and J 9 bases, leaving 15 bases between the germline ends. The CDR3 spells CASSDGWGISPLHF. The DNA of the CDR3 is TGTGCCAGCAGTGACGGTTGGGGGATTTCACCCCTCCACTTT.

The J gene is TRBJ2-1, the V gene TRBV18; D is ambiguous. Germline values: CDR1 KGHSH, CDR2 LQKENI. There are 13 residues in the CDR3. The ends were cut back, 5 bases at V and 8 bases at J, with 13 bases in the middle. As DNA, the CDR3 is TGTGCCAGCTCAGGACCGGGTAGTGATGAGCAGTTCTTC. Translating gives CASSGPGSDEQFF.

This sequence joins TRBV5-1 and TRBJ1-2, with D uncertain. Germline V gene data show CDR1 as SGHRS and CDR2 as YFSETQ. The CDR3 consists of 13 residues. V lost 4 bases and J lost 4, with 11 bases in between. CDR3 bases: TGCGCCAGCAGCCTAGAGGTCACCTATGGCTACACCTTC. Translating gives CASSLEVTYGYTF.